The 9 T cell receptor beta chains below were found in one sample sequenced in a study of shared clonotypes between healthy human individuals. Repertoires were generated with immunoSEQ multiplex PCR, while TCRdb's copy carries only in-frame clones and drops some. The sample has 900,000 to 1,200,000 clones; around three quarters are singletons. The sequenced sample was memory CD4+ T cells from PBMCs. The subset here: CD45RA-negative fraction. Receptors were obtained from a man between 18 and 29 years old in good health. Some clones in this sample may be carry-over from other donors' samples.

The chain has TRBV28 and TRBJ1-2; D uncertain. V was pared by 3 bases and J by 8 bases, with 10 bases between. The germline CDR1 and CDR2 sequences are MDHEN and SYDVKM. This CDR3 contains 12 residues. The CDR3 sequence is CASSFGVEGYTF. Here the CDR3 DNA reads TGTGCCAGCAGTTTCGGCGTCGAGGGCTACACCTTC.

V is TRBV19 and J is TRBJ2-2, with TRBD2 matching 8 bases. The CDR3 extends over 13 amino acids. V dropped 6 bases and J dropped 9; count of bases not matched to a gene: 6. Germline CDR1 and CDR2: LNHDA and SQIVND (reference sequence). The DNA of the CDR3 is TGTGCCAGTAGCGGACTAGCCTCGCGGGAGCTGTTTTTT. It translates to CASSGLASRELFF.

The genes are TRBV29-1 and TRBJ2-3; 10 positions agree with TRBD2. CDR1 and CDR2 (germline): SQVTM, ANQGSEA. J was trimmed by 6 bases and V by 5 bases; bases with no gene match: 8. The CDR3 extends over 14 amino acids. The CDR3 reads CSVSPAGGSDTQYF. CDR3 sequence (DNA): TGCAGCGTTAGTCCAGCGGGAGGGTCGGATACGCAGTATTTT.

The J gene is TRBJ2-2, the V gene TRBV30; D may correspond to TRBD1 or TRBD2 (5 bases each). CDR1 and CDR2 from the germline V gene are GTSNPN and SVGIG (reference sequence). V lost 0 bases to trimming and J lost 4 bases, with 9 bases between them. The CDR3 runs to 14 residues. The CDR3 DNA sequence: TGTGCCTGGAGTGTCTGGGGGACCACCGGGGAGCTGTTTTTT. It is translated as CAWSVWGTTGELFF. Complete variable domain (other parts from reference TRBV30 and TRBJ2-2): SQTIHQWPATLVQPVGSPLSLECTVEGTSNPNLYWYRQAAGRGLQLLFYSVGIGQISSEVPQNLSASRPQDRQFILSSKKLLLSDSGFYLCAWSVWGTTGELFFGEGSRLTVL.

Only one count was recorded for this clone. In DNA form, the CDR3 reads TGTGCCAGCAGCTTAAGACAGGTTGATGGCTACACCTTC. Its translation: CASSLRQVDGYTF. The chain combines TRBV11-2 with TRBJ1-2, with D possibly TRBD1 on 6 matching bases. V was clipped by 2 bases and J by 6 bases, with 10 bases between them. The germline CDR1 and CDR2 sequences are SGHAT and FQNNGV. The CDR3 totals 13 residues.

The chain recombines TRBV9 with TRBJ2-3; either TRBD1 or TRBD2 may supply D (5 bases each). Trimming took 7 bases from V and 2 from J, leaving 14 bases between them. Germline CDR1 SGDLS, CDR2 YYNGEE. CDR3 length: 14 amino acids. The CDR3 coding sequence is TGTGCCAGCGGGACGACAGTCTACACAGATACGCAGTATTTT. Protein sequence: CASGTTVYTDTQYF.

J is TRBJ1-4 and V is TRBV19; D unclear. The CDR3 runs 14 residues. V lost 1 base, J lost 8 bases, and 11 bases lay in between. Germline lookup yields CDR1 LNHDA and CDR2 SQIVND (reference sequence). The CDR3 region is CASSIASTTEKLFF. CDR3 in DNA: TGTGCCAGTAGTATAGCCTCGACCACGGAAAAACTGTTTTTT.

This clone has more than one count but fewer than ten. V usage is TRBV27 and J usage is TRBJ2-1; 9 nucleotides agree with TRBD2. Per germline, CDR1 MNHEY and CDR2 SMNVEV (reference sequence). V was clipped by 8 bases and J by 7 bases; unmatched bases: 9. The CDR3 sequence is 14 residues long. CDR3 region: CASVPSGVGNEQFF. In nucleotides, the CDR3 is TGTGCCAGCGTTCCTAGCGGGGTGGGAAATGAGCAGTTCTTC.

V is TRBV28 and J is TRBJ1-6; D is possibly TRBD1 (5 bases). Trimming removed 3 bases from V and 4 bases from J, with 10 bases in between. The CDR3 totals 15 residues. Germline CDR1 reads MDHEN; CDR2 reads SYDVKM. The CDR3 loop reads CASSFLQGYNSPLHF. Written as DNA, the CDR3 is TGTGCCAGCAGTTTCCTTCAGGGTTATAATTCACCCCTCCACTTT.